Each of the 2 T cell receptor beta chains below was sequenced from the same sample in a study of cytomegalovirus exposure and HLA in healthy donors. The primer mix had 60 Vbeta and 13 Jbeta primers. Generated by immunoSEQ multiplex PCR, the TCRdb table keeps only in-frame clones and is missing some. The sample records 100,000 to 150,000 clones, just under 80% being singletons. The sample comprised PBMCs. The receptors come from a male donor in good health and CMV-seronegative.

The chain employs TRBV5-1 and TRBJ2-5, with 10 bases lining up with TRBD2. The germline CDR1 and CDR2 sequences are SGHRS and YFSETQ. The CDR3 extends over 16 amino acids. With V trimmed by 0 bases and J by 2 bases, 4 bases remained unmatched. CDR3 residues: CASSLAASGGQETQYF. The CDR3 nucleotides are TGCGCCAGCAGCTTGGCGGCTAGCGGGGGACAAGAGACCCAGTACTTC.

In DNA, the CDR3 is TGTGCCAGCAGTTTATTGGAGGGGAGGTTTACCGGGGAGCTGTTTTTT. Residues: CASSLLEGRFTGELFF. The gene calls are TRBV27 and TRBJ2-2, with D possibly being TRBD2 (6 bases). Trimming removed 1 base from V and 5 bases from J, with 14 bases in between. CDR1 and CDR2 (germline): MNHEY, SMNVEV (reference sequence). This CDR3 is 16 amino acids long.